The entry that follows covers one T cell receptor (beta chain) sequence. Naive CD8 cells lacked CD45RO, underwent positive selection for CCR7 and left out terminally differentiated effector memory CD45RA+ cells. The repertoire was sequenced with immunoSEQ multiplex PCR; TCRdb's copy has only in-frame clones and lacks some. This sample has some 2.1 million clones; approximately 95% occur once, and the top ten carry approximately 1.2%. These data come from a study of shared clonotypes between healthy human individuals. CDR3 size: 12 residues. CDR1 is SEHNR, CDR2 FQNEAQ, per germline (reference sequence). V gave up 8 bases and J gave up 0 bases, with 8 bases separating them.

The material sequenced was naive CD8+ T cells sorted from blood. The genes are TRBV7-9 and TRBJ2-7; unclear D gene. The sequence was collected from a man younger than 30 in good health. The chain's CDR3 is CASRSFSYEQYF. The DNA of the CDR3 is TGTGCCAGCCGCTCATTCTCCTACGAGCAGTACTTC.